A selection of T cell receptor beta chains follows, all from one sample in a study of long-term antiretroviral therapy in people with HIV. The data were produced by immunoSEQ multiplex PCR, yet TCRdb's version contains in-frame clones alone and is incomplete. The sample holds roughly 42,000 clones; roughly nine tenths are singletons and the top ten take 4% to 5.5%. The sequences come from unsorted PBMCs, collected 0.1 years before starting antiretroviral therapy. The receptors were gathered from a woman aged 45-65 years with HIV. Each CDR3 is given with its conserved first and last residue. Fields, in order: clone size, V gene, J gene, D gene, CDR3 protein, CDR3 DNA. D genes are given only for firm matches. The size of a clone is reported for some rows only, either as once, few or many, or as a class for expanded clones.

clone_size: NA; v_call: TRBV11-3; j_call: TRBJ2-1; d_call: TRBD1; cdr3_aa: CASSLGVPWGGQGNNEQFF; cdr3_nt: TGTGCCAGCAGCTTAGGGGTACCTTGGGGGGGACAGGGAAACAATGAGCAGTTCTTC
clone_size: NA; v_call: TRBV6-1; j_call: TRBJ2-7; d_call: NA; cdr3_aa: CASSEAEWEQYF; cdr3_nt: TGTGCCAGCAGTGAAGCCGAGTGGGAGCAGTACTTC
clone_size: NA; v_call: TRBV27; j_call: TRBJ1-2; d_call: TRBD1; cdr3_aa: CASSLSRTGADGYTF; cdr3_nt: TGTGCCAGCAGTTTATCCCGGACAGGGGCGGACGGCTACACCTTC
clone_size: NA; v_call: TRBV7-2; j_call: TRBJ2-5; d_call: TRBD1; cdr3_aa: CASTRGGSETQYF; cdr3_nt: TGTGCCAGCACCCGAGGGGGCTCGGAGACCCAGTACTTC
clone_size: once; v_call: TRBV5-1; j_call: TRBJ2-3; d_call: NA; cdr3_aa: CASSQDGGRDTQYF; cdr3_nt: TGCGCCAGCAGCCAAGATGGGGGGAGAGATACGCAGTATTTT
clone_size: once; v_call: TRBV27; j_call: TRBJ2-7; d_call: NA; cdr3_aa: CASSPRLVGAYEQYF; cdr3_nt: TGTGCCAGCAGTCCGAGGCTAGTCGGTGCCTACGAGCAGTACTTC
clone_size: NA; v_call: TRBV6-5; j_call: TRBJ1-1; d_call: NA; cdr3_aa: CASSYAGTEAFF; cdr3_nt: TGTGCCAGCAGTTACGCGGGCACTGAAGCTTTCTTT
clone_size: NA; v_call: TRBV9; j_call: TRBJ1-4; d_call: NA; cdr3_aa: CASSFRDSEKLFF; cdr3_nt: TGTGCCAGCAGCTTCCGGGATAGTGAAAAACTGTTTTTT
clone_size: once; v_call: TRBV14; j_call: TRBJ1-2; d_call: NA; cdr3_aa: CASSEEAGQYYGYTF; cdr3_nt: TGTGCCAGCAGCGAAGAGGCCGGACAGTACTATGGCTACACCTTC
clone_size: NA; v_call: TRBV6-5; j_call: TRBJ1-4; d_call: NA; cdr3_aa: CASSRRRGREKLFF; cdr3_nt: TGTGCCAGCAGTCGTCGGAGGGGTCGAGAAAAACTGTTTTTT
clone_size: NA; v_call: TRBV7-2; j_call: TRBJ1-1; d_call: NA; cdr3_aa: CASSLRGTAEAFF; cdr3_nt: TGTGCCAGCAGCTTAAGGGGGACCGCTGAAGCTTTCTTT
clone_size: NA; v_call: TRBV7-7; j_call: TRBJ2-3; d_call: TRBD2; cdr3_aa: CASSSSGGSTDTQYF; cdr3_nt: TGTGCTAGCAGCTCTAGCGGGGGAAGCACAGATACGCAGTATTTT
clone_size: NA; v_call: TRBV4-2; j_call: TRBJ2-1; d_call: TRBD2; cdr3_aa: CASSQGGLLAGINEQFF; cdr3_nt: TGTGCCAGCAGCCAAGGGGGCTTACTAGCGGGAATCAATGAGCAGTTCTTC
clone_size: NA; v_call: TRBV5-6; j_call: TRBJ1-2; d_call: NA; cdr3_aa: CASSLAGPISNYGYTF; cdr3_nt: TGTGCCAGCAGCTTGGCGGGACCTATCTCTAACTATGGCTACACCTTC
clone_size: NA; v_call: TRBV11-2; j_call: TRBJ2-7; d_call: NA; cdr3_aa: CASSINRDATYEQYF; cdr3_nt: TGTGCCAGCAGCATAAACCGGGACGCCACCTACGAGCAGTACTTC
clone_size: NA; v_call: TRBV27; j_call: TRBJ1-6; d_call: TRBD1; cdr3_aa: CASSATGTGGGPLHF; cdr3_nt: TGTGCCAGCAGTGCGACCGGGACAGGGGGCGGTCCCCTCCACTTT
clone_size: NA; v_call: TRBV6-5; j_call: TRBJ1-5; d_call: NA; cdr3_aa: CASSYRGIQPQHF; cdr3_nt: TGTGCCAGCAGTTACCGGGGAATTCAGCCCCAGCATTTT
clone_size: NA; v_call: TRBV29-1; j_call: TRBJ1-3; d_call: TRBD1; cdr3_aa: CSVIGTVSPSGNTIYF; cdr3_nt: TGCAGCGTTATAGGGACAGTCTCCCCCTCTGGAAACACCATATATTTT
clone_size: NA; v_call: TRBV6-5; j_call: TRBJ1-2; d_call: NA; cdr3_aa: CASSYSRTDYGYTF; cdr3_nt: TGTGCCAGCAGTTACTCACGGACGGACTATGGCTACACCTTC
clone_size: NA; v_call: TRBV5-1; j_call: TRBJ1-6; d_call: NA; cdr3_aa: CASSTGFTDLNSPLHF; cdr3_nt: TGCGCCAGCAGCACAGGATTCACAGATCTTAATTCACCCCTCCACTTT
clone_size: NA; v_call: TRBV6-5; j_call: TRBJ1-2; d_call: NA; cdr3_aa: CASQRGLSNYGYTF; cdr3_nt: TGTGCCAGCCAACGAGGCCTCTCTAACTATGGCTACACCTTC
clone_size: NA; v_call: TRBV27; j_call: TRBJ1-2; d_call: TRBD1; cdr3_aa: CASSLGTGLYGYTF; cdr3_nt: TGTGCCAGCAGTCTAGGGACAGGGCTCTATGGCTACACCTTC
clone_size: NA; v_call: TRBV15; j_call: TRBJ1-3; d_call: NA; cdr3_aa: CATSRASTGHTIYF; cdr3_nt: TGTGCCACCAGCAGAGCATCCACAGGCCACACCATATATTTT